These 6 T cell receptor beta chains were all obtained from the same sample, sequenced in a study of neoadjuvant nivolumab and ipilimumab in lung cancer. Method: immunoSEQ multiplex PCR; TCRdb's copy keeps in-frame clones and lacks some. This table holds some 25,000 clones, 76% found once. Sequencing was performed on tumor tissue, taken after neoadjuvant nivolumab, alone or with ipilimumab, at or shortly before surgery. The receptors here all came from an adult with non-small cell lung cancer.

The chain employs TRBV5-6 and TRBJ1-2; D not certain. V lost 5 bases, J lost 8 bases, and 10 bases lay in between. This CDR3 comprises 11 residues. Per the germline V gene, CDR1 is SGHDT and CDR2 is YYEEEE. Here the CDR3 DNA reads TGTGCCAGCAGTTCCACCTGGGGCTACACCTTC. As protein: CASSSTWGYTF.

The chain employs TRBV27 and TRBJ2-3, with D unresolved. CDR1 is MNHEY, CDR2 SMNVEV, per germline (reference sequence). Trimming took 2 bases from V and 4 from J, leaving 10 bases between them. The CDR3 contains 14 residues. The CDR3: CASSLGAFADTQYF. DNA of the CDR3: TGTGCCAGCAGTTTAGGAGCGTTTGCAGATACGCAGTATTTT.

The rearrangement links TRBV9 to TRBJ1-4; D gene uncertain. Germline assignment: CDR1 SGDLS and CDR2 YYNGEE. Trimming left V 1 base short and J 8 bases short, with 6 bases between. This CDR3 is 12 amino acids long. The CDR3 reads CASSVSWEKLFF. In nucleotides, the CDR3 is TGTGCCAGCAGCGTAAGCTGGGAAAAACTGTTTTTT. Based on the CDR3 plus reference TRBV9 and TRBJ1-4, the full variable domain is DSGVTQTPKHLITATGQRVTLRCSPRSGDLSVYWYQQSLDQGLQFLIQYYNGEERAKGNILERFSAQQFPDLHSELNLSSLELGDSALYFCASSVSWEKLFFGSGTQLSVL.

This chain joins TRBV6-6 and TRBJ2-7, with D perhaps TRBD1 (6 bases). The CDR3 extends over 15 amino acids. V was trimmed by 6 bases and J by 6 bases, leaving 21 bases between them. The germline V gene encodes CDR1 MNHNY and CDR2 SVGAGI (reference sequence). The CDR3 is CASSLRDTGLSEQYF. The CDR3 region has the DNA TGTGCCAGCAGCCTCCGGGACACCGGTTTGAGCGAGCAGTACTTC.

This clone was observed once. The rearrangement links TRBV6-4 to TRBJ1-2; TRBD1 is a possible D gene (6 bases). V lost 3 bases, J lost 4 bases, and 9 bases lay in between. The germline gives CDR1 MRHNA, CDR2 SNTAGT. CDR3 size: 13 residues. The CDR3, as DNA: TGTGCCAGCAGTGAAACAGGGAGCTATGGCTACACCTTC. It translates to CASSETGSYGYTF.

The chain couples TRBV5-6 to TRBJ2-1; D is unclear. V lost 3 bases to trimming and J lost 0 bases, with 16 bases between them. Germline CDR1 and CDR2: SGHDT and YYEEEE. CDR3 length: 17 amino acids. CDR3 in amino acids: CASSWGRRISSYNEQFF. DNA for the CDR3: TGTGCCAGCAGCTGGGGTCGGCGGATTAGCTCCTACAATGAGCAGTTCTTC.